This TCR beta chain was identified in a study of T-cell reconstitution after alpha-beta-depleted transplantation in children. This sample's TCRbeta library carried unique molecular identifier barcodes. TCRdb re-analysed the PCR reads in MiXCR, keeping a single row per CDR3 protein. The sample includes 150,000 to 200,000 distinct CDR3 sequences, around 6.8% of them seen just once. CDR3 length: 12 amino acids. Trimming removed 5 bases from V and 5 bases from J, with 12 bases in between. The germline CDR1 and CDR2 sequences are DFQATT and SNEGSKA (reference sequence). This clonotype was picked up many times.

Sample: PBMCs from the stem cell graft donor, taken from the stem cell graft. The chain carries TRBV20-1 and TRBJ1-1; D is possibly TRBD1 (6 bases). This receptor was identified in a human donor who donated a stem cell graft to a child with Wiskott-Aldrich syndrome. The CDR3 bases are TGCAGTGCTGAACGGAGGGGGACTGAAGCTTTCTTT. This gives the protein CSAERRGTEAFF.